This T cell receptor beta chain was profiled in a study of pediatric ulcerative colitis. General observations from the study: All ulcerative colitis patients, but no controls, carried a couple of rectal clonotypes. Total lymphocyte DNA, not sorted subsets, was the template. Two patients' blood samples yielded substantially fewer templates. Acute severe colitis showed lower rectal diversity from clonal expansions.

CDR1 is WNHNN, CDR2 SYGVQD, per germline (reference sequence). Trimming left V 10 bases short and J 3 bases short, with 16 bases between. The CDR3 has 13 residues. Profiled with immunoSEQ multiplex PCR; TCRdb holds only in-frame clones, not every one. The sample holds roughly 64,000 clones, about nine tenths seen once. Comments on this clone: Its antigen is unknown.

The sample was blood. V gene TRBV10-1 combines with J gene TRBJ2-7; no definite D call. The TCR comes from a boy aged 10-17 years with severe ulcerative colitis. As DNA, the CDR3 is TGCGCCAACCTACCTGACATACTCTACGAGCAGTACTTC. Its translation: CANLPDILYEQYF.